The 11 T cell receptor beta chains reported below all come from one sample, sequenced in a study of CD4 and CD8 cells across lung adenocarcinoma regions. Via MiXCR, TCRdb re-called the PCR reads, giving one row per CDR3 protein. The sample holds over 7,000 distinct CDR3 sequences, about three fifths seen once. Sequencing was carried out using CD4+ T cells from the center of a lung tumor. These receptors were taken from a female donor with lung adenocarcinoma. The CD4 and CD8 labels of this study may be unreliable.

As to this clonotype: One end of the junction is discordant with germline, which a read error may explain. J is TRBJ1-2 and V is TRBV10-3, with D unresolved. The CDR3 covers 8 residues. Germline values: CDR1 ENHRY, CDR2 SYGVKD. Written as DNA, the CDR3 is TGTGCTAACTGTGGCTACACCTTC. Translated: CANCGYTF.

This clonotype was observed at least ten times. The chain links TRBV6-5 to TRBJ2-7, with TRBD2 identical over 13 bases. The CDR3 sequence is 15 residues long. Germline V gene sequence: CDR1 MNHEY, CDR2 SVGAGI. V gave up 5 bases and J gave up 3 bases; unmatched junction bases: 4. CDR3 sequence reads: CASSRGLAGNYEQYF. As DNA, the CDR3 is TGTGCCAGCAGTCGGGGACTAGCGGGGAACTACGAGCAGTACTTC.

This clonotype has only a few counts. V and J are TRBV6-1 and TRBJ2-1; D could derive from TRBD1 or TRBD2 (5 bases each). The J call is in doubt because the DNA end fits TRBJ2-7 better. From germline, CDR1 is MNHNS and CDR2 SASEGT. The CDR3 runs to 14 residues. The CDR3 bases are TGTGCCAGCATCGCACCCCTCCGGGGCAGCGAGCAGTACTTC. Encoded protein: CASIAPLRGSEQYF.

The rearrangement joins TRBV9 to TRBJ2-3; 8 nucleotides match TRBD2. There are 15 residues in the CDR3. Germline V CDR1 and CDR2: SGDLS, YYNGEE. Trimming at V came to 4 bases and at J to 2 bases, leaving 6 bases not matched to a gene. The CDR3 DNA reads as TGTGCCAGCAGCTTTAGCGGGGACCTCACAGATACGCAGTATTTT. Protein: CASSFSGDLTDTQYF.

Of note for this clonotype: Mismatch with germline at one junction end may stem from a read error. The chain links TRBV27 to TRBJ2-4; D assignment may be TRBD1 or TRBD2 (6 bases each). The CDR3 is made up of 16 amino acids. Germline CDR1 is MNHEY and CDR2 is SMNVEV (reference sequence). CDR3 sequence reads: CASSSRGLGAKNIQYF. In DNA form, the CDR3 reads TGTGCCAGCAGCTCCCGGGGGCTGGGAGCCAAAAACATTCAGTATTTC.

The chain links TRBV27 to TRBJ2-1, with 7 bases lining up with TRBD1. The closer fit of TRBJ2-5 to the DNA end suggests the J call may be wrong. Germline lookup yields CDR1 MNHEY and CDR2 SMNVEV (reference sequence). This CDR3 is built from 15 residues. The CDR3 nucleotides read TGTGCCAGCAGTTCCCCCGGGACAGAACAAGAGACCCAGTACTTC. Its translation is CASSSPGTEQETQYF.

This clonotype was detected a few times. One end of the junction fails to match germline, which may point to a read error. The rearrangement joins TRBV10-3 to TRBJ2-3, with D perhaps matching TRBD2 (7 bases). Germline V CDR1 and CDR2: ENHRY, SYGVKD. The CDR3 covers 14 residues. In DNA, the CDR3 is TGTGCGGCCCGCGGGGCGGGGGACAAAGAGACGCAGTATTTC. Translation: CAARGAGDKETQYF.

The sample holds a few counts of this clonotype. The chain recombines TRBV10-3 with TRBJ2-3; 7 bases line up with TRBD2. Per the germline V gene, CDR1 is ENHRY and CDR2 is SYGVKD. V shed 6 bases and J 1 base; nucleotides not matched to a gene: 16. The CDR3 runs 18 residues. The CDR3 loop reads CAIRGGGSRNWGTDTQYF. CDR3 nucleotide sequence: TGTGCCATCAGGGGTGGCGGGAGTCGTAATTGGGGCACAGATACGCAGTATTTT.

A note on this clonotype: Possible read error: a much larger clone is one base away. No conserved phenylalanine or tryptophan is present at the end of the CDR3, so a read error is the likely explanation. This rearrangement joins TRBV7-7 to TRBJ2-1, with 7 bases lining up with TRBD2. The J call could be wrong; TRBJ2-5 is a better fit for the DNA end. CDR3 length: 15 residues. Germline V gene lookup returns CDR1 SSHAT and CDR2 FNYEAQ (reference sequence). CDR3 residues: CASSFAAGEGETQYL. Written as DNA, the CDR3 is TGTGCCAGCAGCTTTGCGGCGGGAGAGGGAGAGACCCAGTACCTC.

Comments on this clonotype: A much larger clone lies a single base off, so this may be a read error. The conserved final phenylalanine or tryptophan is absent from the CDR3, which likely points to a read error. The chain carries TRBV7-2 and TRBJ2-1, with D possibly being TRBD2 (5 bases). V was shortened by 5 bases and J by 6 bases, with 20 bases between the two germline ends. This CDR3 region has 16 residues. Looked up from germline, CDR1 is SGHTA and CDR2 is FQGNSA. The CDR3 loop reads CASSPRTSSISNEQFL. CDR3 DNA sequence: TGTGCCAGCAGCCCCCGAACTAGTTCTATATCCAATGAGCAGTTCCTC.

CDR3 amino acids: CAGSGAGAKETQYF. The CDR3 nucleotides are TGTGCGGGCAGTGGGGCTGGTGCCAAAGAGACCCAGTACTTC. The rearrangement links TRBV27 to TRBJ2-4; tentatively, D is TRBD1 (5 bases). The J call could be wrong; TRBJ2-5 is a better fit for the DNA end. CDR3 size: 14 residues. CDR1 MNHEY and CDR2 SMNVEV come from the germline V gene (reference sequence).